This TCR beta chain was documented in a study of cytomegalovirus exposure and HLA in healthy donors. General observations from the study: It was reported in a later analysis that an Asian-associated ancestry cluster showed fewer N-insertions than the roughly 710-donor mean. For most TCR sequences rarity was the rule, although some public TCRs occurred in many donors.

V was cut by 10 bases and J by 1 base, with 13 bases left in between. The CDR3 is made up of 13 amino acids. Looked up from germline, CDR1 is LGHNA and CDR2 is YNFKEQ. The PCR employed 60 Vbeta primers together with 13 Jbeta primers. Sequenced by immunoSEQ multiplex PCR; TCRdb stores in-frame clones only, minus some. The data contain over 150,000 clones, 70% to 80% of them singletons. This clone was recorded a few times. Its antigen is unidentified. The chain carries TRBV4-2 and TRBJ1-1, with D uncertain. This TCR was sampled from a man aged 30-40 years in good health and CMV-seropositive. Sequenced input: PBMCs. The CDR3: CATRGPPNTEAFF. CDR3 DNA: TGTGCCACTCGAGGGCCTCCGAACACTGAAGCTTTCTTT.